This T cell receptor (beta chain) was identified during a study of shared clonotypes between healthy human individuals (dated by TCRdb to about 2020). Study-wide context: A few men and a couple of women, aged 18 to 49 years, made up the cohort. For each donor, three plates each were used for CD4 naive and CD4 memory, two plates were used for CD8 naive, and one plate was used for CD8 memory. The study deeply sequenced blood TCR repertoires of about five healthy adults to estimate repertoire size and the extent of clonotype sharing between individuals. To increase sequencing depth and limit assay-specific biases, different laboratories used diverse techniques to prepare libraries and sequence TCR repertoires. Leukapheresis yielded between about 0.85 and 10 billion PBMCs per donor.

General findings and caveats noted by the study authors: Sharing across four donors was observed for around 4.8% of naive CD4, over 3% of naive CD8, roughly 2.4% of memory CD4, and roughly 0.4% of memory CD8 clonotypes. The small number of donors limited the genetic and exposure-history diversity represented. Naive subsets generally had larger estimated clonotype richness than memory subsets did. Pairwise subsampling led to the expectation that sequencing depth would affect the degree of clonotype sharing among donors. Sampling was limited to blood, and TCR repertoires in tissue likely differ from TCR repertoires in blood. Even with the large sequencing depth, rarefaction of the sorted-subset datasets indicated that sequencing was incomplete. Higher generation probabilities were observed for clonotypes shared by all four sorted-subset donors than for non-shared clonotypes.

About this clone itself: Which antigen it targets is not known. Nothing much larger sits one base from this clone, and base qualities are not available.

Donors were healthy HIV-negative adults with no recently reported acute infections or vaccinations. All donors were Caucasian adults living in Nashville, Tennessee, USA. CD4+ T cells were enriched by magnetic negative selection; naive cells were then positively selected on CD45RA, and the negative fraction formed the memory subset. After blood collection by leukapheresis, PBMCs were isolated using Ficoll-Histopaque density gradient centrifugation and then cryopreserved in the vapor phase of liquid nitrogen. Analytical flow cytometry was used to check the purity and quantity of every magnetically sorted T cell population. From each sorted fraction, genomic DNA was isolated and quantified by UV absorbance on a Nanodrop 2000c. Using the deep immunoSEQ assay, multiplex PCR amplified TCR CDR3 regions from genomic DNA. Extracted genomic DNA from each cell subset was spread evenly across all wells of several immunoSEQ 96-well plates, with each plate serving as a replicate. For sorted subsets, about 0.2 ug genomic DNA, equal to about 30,000 T cell genomes, was loaded into each replicate PCR. Purified libraries were measured with a Qubit 3.0 fluorometer, size-checked on a Bioanalyzer 2100, and measured again with the KAPA Library Quantification kit. Every immunoSEQ 96-well plate was sequenced on a dedicated single-read 150-cycle Illumina NextSeq 550 flow cell. In the source study's methods: Because the immunoSEQ output held only junctional sequences and lacked quality scores, the filtering could not match the filtering applied to full-length reads. Sequences were annotated with PyIR, a Python wrapper for IgBLAST v1.9, and V/J genes and CDR3 were assigned using IMGT germline references. Reads were removed for weak V/J assignments (E-value above 1e-6), missing CDR3, stop codons, out-of-frame junctions, or ambiguous translated residues. V3J clonotypes were defined by identical inferred V gene, J gene, and CDR3 amino acid sequence. To compute the percentage overlap between repertoires, the number of shared unique clonotypes was divided by the size of the smaller repertoire. RTK rarefaction, the Chao1 estimator, and Recon v2.1 estimates of unobserved clonotypes were used to assess repertoire richness. Generation probabilities for all TCRbeta clonotypes obtained by the gDNA method from a few donors were computed using OLGA. TCRdb took this table from immuneACCESS and kept in-frame rearrangements with V and J called. Such tables lack part of the clones; where checked against another copy, unresolved V genes explain under half of the gap, and the rest is unexplained. The V and J calls and the clone size are those of that table, but D and trimming were determined from the DNA. The sample table records 1.6 million or so clones; around 98.5% of these occur just once. Clones ranked in the top ten supply 0.36% of the sample.

The sequence derives from a man under 40 in good health. The specimen sequenced was naive CD4+ T cells sorted from blood. The cell subset or site tag for this specimen amounts to: CD45RA+ positively selected.

Here is the DNA: TGTGCCAGCAGCAAGTTAGCGGGAGCGGCCGAGCAGTACTTC. This encodes CASSKLAGAAEQYF. The rearrangement joined TRBV5-4 to TRBJ2-7; 9 central nucleotides agree with TRBD2. Ends trimmed: V by 4 bases, J by 6 bases; bases unmatched to a gene: 8. The CDR3 sequence holds 14 residues, the cysteine and phenylalanine included. Only CDR3 DNA is held: 42 bases, read in frame from base 1. CDR1 and CDR2, per the germline V gene (reference sequence), are SGHNT and YYREEE.